This T cell receptor beta chain is from a study of sequential checkpoint blockade in melanoma. Study context: Both treatment sequences were followed by maintenance nivolumab.

Sequenced by immunoSEQ multiplex PCR; TCRdb stores in-frame clones only, minus some. The table has 25,000 to 35,000 clones, 75% to 85% seen once. The junction had 4 bases not matched to a gene; V was cut back by 0 bases and J by 7 bases. The CDR3 length is 13 residues. In germline, CDR1 is SGHNT, CDR2 YYREEE (reference sequence). Treatment here: randomized to nivolumab then ipilimumab (arm A) or the reverse (arm B). This clonotype was sampled from a human donor with melanoma. The rearrangement uses TRBV5-4 and TRBJ2-7; 7 bases agree with TRBD1. This specimen consisted of CD8+ T cells sorted from blood (inferred from file names), obtained from a patient given nivolumab and ipilimumab in sequence. The DNA for the CDR3 is TGTGCCAGCAGCTTGGACAGGGGTGGGGAGCAGTACTTC. Its protein product is CASSLDRGGEQYF.